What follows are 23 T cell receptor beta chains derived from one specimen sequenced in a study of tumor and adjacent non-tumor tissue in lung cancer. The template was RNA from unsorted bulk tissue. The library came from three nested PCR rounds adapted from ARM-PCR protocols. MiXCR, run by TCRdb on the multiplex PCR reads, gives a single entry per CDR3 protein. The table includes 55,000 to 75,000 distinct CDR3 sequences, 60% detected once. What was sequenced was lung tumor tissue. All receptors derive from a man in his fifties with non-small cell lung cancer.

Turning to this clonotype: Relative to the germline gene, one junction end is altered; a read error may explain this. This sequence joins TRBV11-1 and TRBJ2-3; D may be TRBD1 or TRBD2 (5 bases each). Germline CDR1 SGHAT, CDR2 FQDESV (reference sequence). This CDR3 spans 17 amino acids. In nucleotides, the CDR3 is TGTGCCAGCAGCAATCGCCCGGGGCAGCTGAGCACAGATATGCAGTATTTT. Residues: CASSNRPGQLSTDMQYF.

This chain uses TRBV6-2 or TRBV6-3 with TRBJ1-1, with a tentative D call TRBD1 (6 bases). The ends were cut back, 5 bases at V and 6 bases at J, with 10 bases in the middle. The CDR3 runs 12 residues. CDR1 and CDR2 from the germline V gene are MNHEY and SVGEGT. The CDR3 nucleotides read TGTGCCAGCAGTGGACAGATCCCTGAAGCTTTCTTT. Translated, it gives CASSGQIPEAFF.

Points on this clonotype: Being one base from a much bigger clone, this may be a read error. Written as DNA, the CDR3 is TGTGCCAGCAGTCCCGGCAGAAAAGAGACCCAGTACTTC. Residues: CASSPGRKETQYF. The chain is built from TRBV6-5 and TRBJ2-5; D gene ambiguous. The CDR3 consists of 13 residues. In germline, CDR1 is MNHEY, CDR2 SVGAGI. V lost 5 bases and J lost 3, with 10 bases in between.

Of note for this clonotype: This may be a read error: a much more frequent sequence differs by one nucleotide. CDR3 region: CTSSLRETEAFF. The CDR3 nucleotides are TGTACCAGCAGTTTAAGGGAGACTGAAGCTTTCTTT. The chain joins TRBV12-3 or TRBV12-4 to TRBJ1-1; D is unclear. The CDR3 totals 12 residues.

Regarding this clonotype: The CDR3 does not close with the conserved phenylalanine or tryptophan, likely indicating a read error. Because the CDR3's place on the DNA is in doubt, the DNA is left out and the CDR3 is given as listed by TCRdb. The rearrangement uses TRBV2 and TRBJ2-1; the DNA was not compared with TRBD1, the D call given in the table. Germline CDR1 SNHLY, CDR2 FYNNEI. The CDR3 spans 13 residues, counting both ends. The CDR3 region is CASSPNRGQFLSS.

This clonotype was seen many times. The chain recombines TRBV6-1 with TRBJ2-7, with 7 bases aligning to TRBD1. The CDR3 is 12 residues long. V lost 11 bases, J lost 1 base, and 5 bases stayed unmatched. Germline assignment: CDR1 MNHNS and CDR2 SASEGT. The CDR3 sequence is CAVAGGSYEQYF. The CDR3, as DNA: TGTGCCGTCGCAGGGGGATCCTACGAGCAGTACTTC.

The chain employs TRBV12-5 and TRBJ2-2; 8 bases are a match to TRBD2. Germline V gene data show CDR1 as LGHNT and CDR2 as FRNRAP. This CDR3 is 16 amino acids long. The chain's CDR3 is CDSGLGLVQNTGELFF. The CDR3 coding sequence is TGTGACAGTGGTTTGGGACTAGTGCAGAACACCGGGGAGCTGTTTTTT.

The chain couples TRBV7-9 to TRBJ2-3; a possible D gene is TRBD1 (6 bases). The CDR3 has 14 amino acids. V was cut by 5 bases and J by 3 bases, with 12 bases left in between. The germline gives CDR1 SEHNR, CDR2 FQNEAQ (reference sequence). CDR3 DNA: TGTGCCAGCAGCCCTTCGGACAGTACAGATACGCAGTATTTT. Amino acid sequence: CASSPSDSTDTQYF.

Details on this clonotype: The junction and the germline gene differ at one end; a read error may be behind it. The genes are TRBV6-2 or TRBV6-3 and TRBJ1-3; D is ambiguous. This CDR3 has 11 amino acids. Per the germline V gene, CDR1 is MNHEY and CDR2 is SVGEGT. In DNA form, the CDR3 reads TGTGCCAGCGGTCGAGGAAACACCATATATTTC. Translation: CASGRGNTIYF.

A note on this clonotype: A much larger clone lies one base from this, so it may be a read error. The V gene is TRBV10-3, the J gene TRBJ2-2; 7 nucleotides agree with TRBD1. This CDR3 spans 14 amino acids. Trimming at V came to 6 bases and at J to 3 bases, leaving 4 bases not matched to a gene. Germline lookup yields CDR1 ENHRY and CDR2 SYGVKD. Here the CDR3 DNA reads TGTGCCATCAGCCGAGACAGGGACACCGGGGAGCTGTTTTTT. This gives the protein CAISRDRDTGELFF.

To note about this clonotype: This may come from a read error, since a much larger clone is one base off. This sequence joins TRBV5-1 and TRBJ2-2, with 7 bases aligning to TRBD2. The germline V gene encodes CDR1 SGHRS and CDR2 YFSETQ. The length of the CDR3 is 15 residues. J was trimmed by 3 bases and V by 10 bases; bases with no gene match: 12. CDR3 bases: TGCGCCGGCGGACCCCTGACTAGCTACACCGGGGAGCTGTTTTTT. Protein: CAGGPLTSYTGELFF. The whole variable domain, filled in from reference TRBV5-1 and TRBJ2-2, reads KAGVTQTPRYLIKTRGQQVTLSCSPISGHRSVSWYQQTPGQGLQFLFEYFSETQRNKGNFPGRFSGRQFSNSRSEMNVSTLELGDSALYLCAGGPLTSYTGELFFGEGSRLTVL.

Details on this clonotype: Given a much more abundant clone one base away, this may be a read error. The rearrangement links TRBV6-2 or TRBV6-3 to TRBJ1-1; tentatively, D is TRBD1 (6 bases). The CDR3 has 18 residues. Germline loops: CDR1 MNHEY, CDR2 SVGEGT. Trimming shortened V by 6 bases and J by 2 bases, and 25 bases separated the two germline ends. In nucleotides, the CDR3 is TGTGCCAGCAGCCCAGGCAACCTACTGGGACATAAAAACACTGAAGCTTTCTTT. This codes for CASSPGNLLGHKNTEAFF.

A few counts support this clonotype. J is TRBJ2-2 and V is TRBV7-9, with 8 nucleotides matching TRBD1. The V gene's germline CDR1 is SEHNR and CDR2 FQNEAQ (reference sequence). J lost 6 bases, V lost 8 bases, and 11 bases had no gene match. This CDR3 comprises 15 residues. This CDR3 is CASGGGQGLSGELFF. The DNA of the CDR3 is TGTGCCAGCGGGGGAGGACAGGGCCTGTCCGGGGAGCTGTTTTTT.

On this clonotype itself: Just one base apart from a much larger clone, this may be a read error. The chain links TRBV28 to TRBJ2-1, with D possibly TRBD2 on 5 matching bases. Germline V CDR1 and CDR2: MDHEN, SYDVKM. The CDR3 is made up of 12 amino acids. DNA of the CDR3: TGTGCCAGCAGCGGGAATTACAATGGGCAGTTCTTC. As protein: CASSGNYNGQFF.

In nucleotides, the CDR3 is TGTGCCACCAGTGAAGCAGGGGTCTACGAGCAGTACTTC. Amino acid sequence: CATSEAGVYEQYF. The gene calls are TRBV24-1 and TRBJ2-7; a possible D gene is TRBD1 (6 bases). Germline loops: CDR1 KGHDR, CDR2 SFDVKD. V dropped 4 bases and J dropped 3 bases, with 9 bases sitting between them. There are 13 residues in the CDR3.

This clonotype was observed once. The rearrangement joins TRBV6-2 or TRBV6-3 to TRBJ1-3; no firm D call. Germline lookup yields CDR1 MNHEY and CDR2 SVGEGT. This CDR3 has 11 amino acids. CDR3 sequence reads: CTSSRGNTIYF. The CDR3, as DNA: TGTACTAGCAGTCGAGGAAACACCATATATTTT.

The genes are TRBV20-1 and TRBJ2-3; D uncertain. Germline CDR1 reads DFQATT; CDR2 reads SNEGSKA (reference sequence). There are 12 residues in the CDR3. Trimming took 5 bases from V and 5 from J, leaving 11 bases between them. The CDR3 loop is CSAPGLIDTQYF. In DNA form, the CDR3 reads TGCAGTGCTCCTGGGCTCATAGATACGCAGTATTTT.

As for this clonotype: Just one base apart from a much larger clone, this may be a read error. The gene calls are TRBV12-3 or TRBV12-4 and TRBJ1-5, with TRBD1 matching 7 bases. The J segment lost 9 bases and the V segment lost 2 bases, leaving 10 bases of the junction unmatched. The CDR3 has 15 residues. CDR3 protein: CASSLRGTALPPQHF. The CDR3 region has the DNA TGTGCCAGCAGTTTAAGAGGGACAGCACTTCCGCCCCAGCATTTT.

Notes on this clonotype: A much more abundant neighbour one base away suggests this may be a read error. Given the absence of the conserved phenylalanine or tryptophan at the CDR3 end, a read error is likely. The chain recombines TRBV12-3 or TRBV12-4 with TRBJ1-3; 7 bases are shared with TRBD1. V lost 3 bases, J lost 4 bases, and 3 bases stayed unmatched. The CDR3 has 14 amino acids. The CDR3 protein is CASSFGTAGNTIYS. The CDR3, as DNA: TGTGCCAGCAGTTTCGGGACAGCGGGAAACACCATATATTCT.

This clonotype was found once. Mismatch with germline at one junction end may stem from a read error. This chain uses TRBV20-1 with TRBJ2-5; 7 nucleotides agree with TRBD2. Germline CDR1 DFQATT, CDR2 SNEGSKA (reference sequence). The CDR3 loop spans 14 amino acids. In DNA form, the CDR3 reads TGCAGTGCTAGTGGGAGGGCCCTCGGGGAGACCGAGTACTTC. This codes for CSASGRALGETEYF.

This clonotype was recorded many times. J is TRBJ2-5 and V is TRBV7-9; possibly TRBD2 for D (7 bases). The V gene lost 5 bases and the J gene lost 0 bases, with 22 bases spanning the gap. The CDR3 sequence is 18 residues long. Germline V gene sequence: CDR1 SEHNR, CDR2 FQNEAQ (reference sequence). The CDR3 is CASSPPGGLAEYQETQYF. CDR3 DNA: TGTGCCAGCAGCCCGCCCGGGGGGCTAGCGGAGTACCAAGAGACCCAGTACTTC.

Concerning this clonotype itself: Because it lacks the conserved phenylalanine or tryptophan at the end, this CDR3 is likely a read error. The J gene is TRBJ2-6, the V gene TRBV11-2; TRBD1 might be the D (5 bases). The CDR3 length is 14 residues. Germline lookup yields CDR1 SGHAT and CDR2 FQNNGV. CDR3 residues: CANSMQGGANVLTS. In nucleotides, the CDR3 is TGTGCCAACAGCATGCAGGGTGGGGCCAACGTCCTGACTTCC.

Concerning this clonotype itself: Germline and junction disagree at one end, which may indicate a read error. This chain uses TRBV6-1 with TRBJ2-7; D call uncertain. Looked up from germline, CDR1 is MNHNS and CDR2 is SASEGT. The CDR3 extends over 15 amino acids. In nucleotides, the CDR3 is TGTGCCAGCAGTGAAGCTGTGAGTCTCTCCTACGAGCAGCACTTT. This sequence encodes CASSEAVSLSYEQHF.